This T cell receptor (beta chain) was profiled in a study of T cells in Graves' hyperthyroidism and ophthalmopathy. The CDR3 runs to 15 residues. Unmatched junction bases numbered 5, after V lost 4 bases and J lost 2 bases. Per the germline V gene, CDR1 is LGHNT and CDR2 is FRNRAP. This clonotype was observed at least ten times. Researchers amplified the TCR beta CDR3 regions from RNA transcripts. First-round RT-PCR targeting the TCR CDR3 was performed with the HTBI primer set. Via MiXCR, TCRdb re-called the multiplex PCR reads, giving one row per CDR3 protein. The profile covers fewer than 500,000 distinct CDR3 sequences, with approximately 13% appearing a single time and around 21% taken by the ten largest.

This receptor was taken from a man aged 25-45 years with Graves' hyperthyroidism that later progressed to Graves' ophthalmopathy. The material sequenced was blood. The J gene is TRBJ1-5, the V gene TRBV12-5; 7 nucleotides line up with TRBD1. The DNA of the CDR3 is TGTGCTAGTGGTTCGACAGGGAGTGGCAATCAGCCCCAGCATTTT. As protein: CASGSTGSGNQPQHF.